This T cell receptor (beta chain) is from a study of cytomegalovirus exposure and HLA in healthy donors. Study results and limitations: Earlier analysis found most TCR beta V segments productive about 87% or about 30% of the time.

This clone came up a few times. The target antigen is unknown. The CDR3 is made up of 12 amino acids. Deletions cut 6 bases from V and 8 bases from J, with 14 bases between. Germline CDR1 is SGHRS and CDR2 is YFSETQ. PCR employed 60 Vbeta and 13 Jbeta primers. Sequencing used immunoSEQ multiplex PCR; TCRdb keeps in-frame clones, though not all of them. Altogether 130,000 or so clones are present, approximately 8.7% being singletons, with the ten largest covering 5% to 6%. J is TRBJ1-2 and V is TRBV5-1, with D tentatively TRBD1 (5 bases). The receptor comes from a man aged 35 to 55 in good health and CMV-seronegative. Specimen: PBMCs. The CDR3 spells CASKRGDGGYTF. CDR3 sequence (DNA): TGCGCCAGCAAGCGCGGGGACGGGGGCTACACCTTC.